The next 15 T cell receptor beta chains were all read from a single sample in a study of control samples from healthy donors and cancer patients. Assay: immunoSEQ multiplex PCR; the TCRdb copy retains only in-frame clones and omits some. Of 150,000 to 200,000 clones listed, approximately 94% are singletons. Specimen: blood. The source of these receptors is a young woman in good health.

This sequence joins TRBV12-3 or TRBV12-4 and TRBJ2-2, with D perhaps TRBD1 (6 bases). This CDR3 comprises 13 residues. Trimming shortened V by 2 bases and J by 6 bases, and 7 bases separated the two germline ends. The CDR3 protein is CASSLQGPGELFF. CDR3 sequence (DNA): TGTGCCAGCAGTTTACAGGGGCCCGGGGAGCTGTTTTTT.

As DNA, the CDR3 is TGTGCCAGCAGCTTCACAGGGGGAGAGACCCAGTACTTC. This gives the protein CASSFTGGETQYF. This sequence joins TRBV7-3 and TRBJ2-5, with 8 bases fitting TRBD1. Trimming took 3 bases from V and 4 from J; bases not matched to a gene: 1. The CDR3 totals 13 residues. Germline CDR1 reads SGHTA; CDR2 reads FQGTGA.

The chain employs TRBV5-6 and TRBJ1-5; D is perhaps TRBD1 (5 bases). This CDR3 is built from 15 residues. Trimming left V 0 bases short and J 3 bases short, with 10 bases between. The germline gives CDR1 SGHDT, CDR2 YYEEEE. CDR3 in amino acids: CASSLARQLNQPQHF. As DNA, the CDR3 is TGTGCCAGCAGCTTGGCCCGACAGCTCAATCAGCCCCAGCATTTT.

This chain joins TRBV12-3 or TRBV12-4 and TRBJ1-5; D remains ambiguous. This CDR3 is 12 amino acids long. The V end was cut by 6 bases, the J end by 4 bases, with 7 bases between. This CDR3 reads CASSQINQPQHF. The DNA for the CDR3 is TGTGCCAGCAGCCAGATAAATCAGCCCCAGCATTTT.

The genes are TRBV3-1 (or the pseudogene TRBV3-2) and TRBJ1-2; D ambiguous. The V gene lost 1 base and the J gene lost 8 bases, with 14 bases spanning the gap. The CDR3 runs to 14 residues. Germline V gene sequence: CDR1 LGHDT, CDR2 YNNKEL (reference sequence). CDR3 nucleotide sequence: TGTGCCAGCAGCCAAGCCGGGGTAATTGGCGGCTACACCTTC. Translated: CASSQAGVIGGYTF.

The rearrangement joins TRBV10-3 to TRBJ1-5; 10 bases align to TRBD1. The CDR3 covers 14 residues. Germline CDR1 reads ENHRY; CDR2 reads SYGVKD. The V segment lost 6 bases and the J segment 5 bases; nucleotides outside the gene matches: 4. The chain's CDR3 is CAIRGQGMDQPQHF. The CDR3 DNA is TGTGCCATCAGGGGACAGGGGATGGATCAGCCCCAGCATTTT.

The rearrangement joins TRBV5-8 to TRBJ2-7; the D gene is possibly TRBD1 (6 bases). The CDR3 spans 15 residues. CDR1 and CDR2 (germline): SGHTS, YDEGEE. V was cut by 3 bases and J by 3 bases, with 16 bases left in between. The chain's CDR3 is CASSWGQGLNYEQYF. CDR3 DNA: TGTGCCAGCAGCTGGGGCCAGGGGCTTAACTACGAGCAGTACTTC.

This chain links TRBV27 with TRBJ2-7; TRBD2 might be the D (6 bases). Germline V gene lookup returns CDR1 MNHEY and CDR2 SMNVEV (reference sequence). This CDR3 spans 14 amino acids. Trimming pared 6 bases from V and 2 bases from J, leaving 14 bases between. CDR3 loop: CASSPGTYTYEQYF. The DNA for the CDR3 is TGTGCCAGCAGCCCCGGGACTTATACCTACGAGCAGTACTTC.

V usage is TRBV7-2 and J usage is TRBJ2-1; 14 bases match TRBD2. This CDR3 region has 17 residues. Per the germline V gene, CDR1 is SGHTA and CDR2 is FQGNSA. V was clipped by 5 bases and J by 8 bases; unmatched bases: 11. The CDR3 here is CASSAPTSGGARYEQFF. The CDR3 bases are TGTGCCAGCAGCGCCCCGACTAGCGGGGGGGCCAGGTATGAGCAGTTCTTC. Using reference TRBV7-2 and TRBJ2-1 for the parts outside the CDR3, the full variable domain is GAGVSQSPSNKVTEKGKDVELRCDPISGHTALYWYRQSLGQGLEFLIYFQGNSAPDKSGLPSDRFSAERTGGSVSTLTIQRTQQEDSAVYLCASSAPTSGGARYEQFFGPGTRLTVL.

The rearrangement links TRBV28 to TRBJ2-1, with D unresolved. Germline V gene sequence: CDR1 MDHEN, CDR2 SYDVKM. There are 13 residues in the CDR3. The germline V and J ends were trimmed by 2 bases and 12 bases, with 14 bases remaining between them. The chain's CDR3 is CASSLGVPRGQFF. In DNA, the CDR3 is TGTGCCAGCAGTTTAGGAGTCCCTCGAGGGCAGTTCTTC.

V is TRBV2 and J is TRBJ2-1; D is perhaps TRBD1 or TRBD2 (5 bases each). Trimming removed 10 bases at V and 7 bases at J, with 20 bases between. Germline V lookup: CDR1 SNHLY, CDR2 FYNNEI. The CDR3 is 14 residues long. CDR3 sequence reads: CAIPGRWGWNEQFF. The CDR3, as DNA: TGTGCCATTCCGGGGCGGTGGGGTTGGAATGAGCAGTTCTTC.

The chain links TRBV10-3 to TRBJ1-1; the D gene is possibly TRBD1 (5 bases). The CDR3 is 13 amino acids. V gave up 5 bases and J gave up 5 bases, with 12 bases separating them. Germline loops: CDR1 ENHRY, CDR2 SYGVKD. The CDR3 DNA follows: TGTGCCATCAGTCTGGGGGGGGAGACTGAAGCTTTCTTT. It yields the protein CAISLGGETEAFF.

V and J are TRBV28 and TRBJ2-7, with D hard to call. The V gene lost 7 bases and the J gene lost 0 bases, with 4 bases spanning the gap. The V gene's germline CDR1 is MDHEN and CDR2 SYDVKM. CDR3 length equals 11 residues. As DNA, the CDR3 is TGTGCCAGCAAGAGCTCCTACGAGCAGTACTTC. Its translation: CASKSSYEQYF.

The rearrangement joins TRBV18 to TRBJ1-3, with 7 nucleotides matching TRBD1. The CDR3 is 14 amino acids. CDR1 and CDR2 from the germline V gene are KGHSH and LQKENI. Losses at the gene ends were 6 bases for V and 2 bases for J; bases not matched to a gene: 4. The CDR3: CASSPTGTGNTIYF. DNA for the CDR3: TGTGCCAGCTCGCCGACAGGGACTGGAAACACCATATATTTT. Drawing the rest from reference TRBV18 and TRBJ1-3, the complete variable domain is NAGVMQNPRHLVRRRGQEARLRCSPMKGHSHVYWYRQLPEEGLKFMVYLQKENIIDESGMPKERFSAEFPKEGPSILRIQQVVRGDSAAYFCASSPTGTGNTIYFGEGSWLTVV.

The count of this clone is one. The CDR3 loop is CASSLFQRSPLHF. As DNA, the CDR3 is TGTGCCAGCAGTCTATTCCAGAGATCACCCCTCCACTTT. This chain joins TRBV2 and TRBJ1-6; the D is unclear. From germline, CDR1 is SNHLY and CDR2 FYNNEI. V shed 5 bases and J shed 10 bases, with 12 bases lying between them. This CDR3 has 13 residues.